This T cell receptor beta chain is from a study of OX40 agonist ivuxolimab in advanced cancers. About the research overall: Patients took ivuxolimab, an agonistic anti-OX40 (CD134) antibody. Enrollees could have had prior anti-PD-1, anti-PD-L1 or anti-CTLA-4 therapy, which roughly 40% had received. Study results and caveats: Antigen specificity was not determined for the expanded peripheral T cells. Both CD4+ and CD8+ T cell populations in blood had undergone clonal expansion by week 6 at 0.1 to 3.0 mg/kg.

Method: immunoSEQ multiplex PCR; TCRdb's copy keeps in-frame clones and lacks some. Found here are roughly 66,000 clones, approximately 90% of them singletons; the top ten hold approximately 1.4%. Note on this clone: What it binds is not known.

The J segment lost 3 bases and the V segment lost 6 bases, leaving 9 bases of the junction unmatched. There are 15 residues in the CDR3. CDR1 and CDR2 from the germline V gene are LNHDA and SQIVND (reference sequence). The sequence derives from an adult with an advanced solid tumor such as melanoma, head and neck, liver or kidney cancer. Sequences were derived from CD4+ or CD8+ T cells sorted from blood, sampled in a trial of the OX40 agonist ivuxolimab. V gene TRBV19 combines with J gene TRBJ1-1; 8 bases are shared with TRBD1. CDR3: CASRSGTGRDTEAFF. The CDR3 region has the DNA TGTGCCAGTAGATCCGGGACAGGTAGGGACACTGAAGCTTTCTTT.